The 21 T cell receptor beta chains below come from one sample, sequenced in a study of CD8 T cells in ankylosing spondylitis. Antigen specificity for these receptors is unknown. Overall study results and limits: For ankylosing spondylitis blood, a TCR beta motif of several highly homologous variants appeared characteristic.

TCRdb analysed the 5' RACE reads with MiXCR anew, one entry per CDR3 protein. The sample has roughly 450,000 distinct CDR3 sequences; roughly 27% are singletons. Sequenced: blood, either unsorted or a sorted T cell fraction (not recorded which). These receptors originate from a male donor with ankylosing spondylitis.

The chain couples TRBV20-1 to TRBJ2-5, with a possible D match to TRBD1 (6 bases). Trimming removed 7 bases from V and 5 bases from J, with 14 bases in between. The CDR3 contains 12 residues. Per the germline V gene, CDR1 is DFQATT and CDR2 is SNEGSKA (reference sequence). The CDR3 sequence: CSGEGGQETQYF. DNA for the CDR3: TGCAGTGGGGAAGGGGGTCAGGAGACCCAGTACTTC.

The chain has TRBV5-1 and TRBJ2-1; D is perhaps TRBD2 (6 bases). There are 17 residues in the CDR3. Looked up from germline, CDR1 is SGHRS and CDR2 is YFSETQ. Trimming cost V 3 bases and J 7 bases, with 23 bases left between them. This CDR3 reads CASSSYPRDSNRNEQFF. For the CDR3, the DNA is TGCGCCAGCAGCTCGTACCCCCGGGACTCCAATCGGAATGAGCAGTTCTTC.

This clonotype appeared a few times. The V gene is TRBV20-1, the J gene TRBJ1-1; D remains ambiguous. This CDR3 has 16 amino acids. Germline V gene lookup returns CDR1 DFQATT and CDR2 SNEGSKA (reference sequence). Trimming shortened V by 5 bases and J by 1 base, and 20 bases separated the two germline ends. Written as DNA, the CDR3 is TGCAGTGCTGGAACACCCGTTGGCACCCCGAACACTGAAGCTTTCTTT. It specifies CSAGTPVGTPNTEAFF.

This rearrangement joins TRBV10-2 to TRBJ2-1; 11 bases are a match to TRBD2. Germline CDR1 WSHSY, CDR2 SAAADI. V dropped 4 bases and J dropped 7; count of bases not matched to a gene: 12. The CDR3 covers 17 residues. The CDR3: CASSGSGRASWGNEQFF. The CDR3 DNA reads as TGCGCCAGCAGTGGTAGCGGGAGGGCCTCCTGGGGTAATGAGCAGTTCTTC.

This clonotype has just a few counts. The chain links TRBV4-2 to TRBJ1-1; D is perhaps TRBD1 (5 bases). Germline V lookup: CDR1 LGHNA, CDR2 YNFKEQ. V was clipped by 0 bases and J by 4 bases, with 18 bases between them. The CDR3 is 17 residues long. As DNA, the CDR3 is TGTGCCAGCAGCCAAGATCAGGAAGCAGGGAAGGCCACTGAAGCTTTCTTT. It translates to CASSQDQEAGKATEAFF.

Regarding this clonotype: Its ends do not fully match the called genes, so a read error is possible. The chain links TRBV6-5 to TRBJ1-4, with TRBD1 matching over 7 bases. Germline assignment: CDR1 MNHEY and CDR2 SVGAGI. The CDR3 covers 15 residues. CDR3 region: CASSSTTGYHEKLFF. In DNA form, the CDR3 reads TGCGCCAGCAGTTCAACGACAGGGTATCATGAAAAACTGTTTTTT.

This chain links TRBV20-1 with TRBJ2-1; 13 bases map to TRBD2. The junction had 4 bases not matched to a gene; V was cut back by 0 bases and J by 8 bases. CDR1 and CDR2 (germline): DFQATT, SNEGSKA (reference sequence). The CDR3 runs 15 residues. Here the CDR3 DNA reads TGCAGTGCTAGAGATAGGACTAGCGGGAGATATGAGCAGTTCTTC. Its translation: CSARDRTSGRYEQFF.

This clonotype was seen a few times. Here the CDR3 DNA reads TGCGCCAGCAGCCTGGACAGGGGGATGTCTGGGAATGAGCAGTTCTTC. Amino acids: CASSLDRGMSGNEQFF. J is TRBJ2-1 and V is TRBV5-1; 10 nucleotides match TRBD1. Losses at the gene ends were 4 bases for V and 7 bases for J; bases not matched to a gene: 11. The CDR3 runs 16 residues. Germline-derived CDR1 and CDR2 are SGHRS and YFSETQ.

This clonotype was recorded a few times. The chain employs TRBV6-2 or TRBV6-3 and TRBJ2-2; D is perhaps TRBD2 (6 bases). This CDR3 contains 16 residues. The ends were cut back, 8 bases at V and 6 bases at J, with 22 bases in the middle. Germline-derived CDR1 and CDR2 are MNHEY and SVGEGT. CDR3 sequence reads: CASVQPVTSIAGELFF. In nucleotides, the CDR3 is TGTGCCAGCGTACAGCCAGTTACTAGCATCGCCGGGGAGCTGTTTTTT.

CDR3 in amino acids: CSALGTSDPAYNEQFF. The CDR3 coding sequence is TGCAGTGCGCTCGGGACTAGCGATCCTGCCTACAATGAGCAGTTCTTC. V is TRBV20-1 and J is TRBJ2-1, with 10 bases matching TRBD2. In germline, CDR1 is DFQATT, CDR2 SNEGSKA (reference sequence). This CDR3 region has 16 residues. Trimming at V came to 6 bases and at J to 2 bases, leaving 10 bases not matched to a gene.

The chain links TRBV2 to TRBJ2-5; D might be TRBD2 (5 bases). The V and J ends lost 8 bases and 5 bases respectively, with 12 bases between them. The CDR3 extends over 12 amino acids. Germline V CDR1 and CDR2: SNHLY, FYNNEI. CDR3 residues: CASGEIGETQYF. The CDR3 DNA reads TGTGCCAGCGGGGAGATTGGGGAGACCCAGTACTTC. Supplemented by reference TRBV2 and TRBJ2-5, the full variable domain reads EPEVTQTPSHQVTQMGQEVILRCVPISNHLYFYWYRQILGQKVEFLVSFYNNEISEKSEIFDDQFSVERPDGSNFTLKIRSTKLEDSAMYFCASGEIGETQYFGPGTRLLVL.

The chain couples TRBV29-1 to TRBJ2-1; TRBD2 might be the D (5 bases). Germline CDR1 and CDR2: SQVTM and ANQGSEA. V was shortened by 5 bases and J by 7 bases, with 18 bases between the two germline ends. The CDR3 sequence is 14 residues long. CDR3 bases: TGCAGCGTTACGTCCCAAAACTCGGGAAATGAGCAGTTCTTC. Translation: CSVTSQNSGNEQFF.

The chain recombines TRBV20-1 with TRBJ2-7, with TRBD2 matching over 9 bases. The ends lost 3 bases at V and 4 bases at J; junction bases unmatched: 10. Germline V CDR1 and CDR2: DFQATT, SNEGSKA (reference sequence). This CDR3 region has 15 residues. The CDR3 DNA sequence: TGCAGTGCTAGTGAGGGGCCTAGCGGGATTTACGAGCAGTACTTC. Encoded protein: CSASEGPSGIYEQYF.

This clonotype has more than one count but fewer than ten. This chain links TRBV15 with TRBJ1-1, with 8 bases fitting TRBD1. Unmatched junction bases numbered 7, after V lost 0 bases and J lost 10 bases. This CDR3 comprises 14 residues. Germline V gene data show CDR1 as LNHNV and CDR2 as YYDKDF (reference sequence). Here the CDR3 reads CATSRELQGEGAFF. The CDR3, as DNA: TGTGCCACCAGCAGAGAATTACAGGGGGAGGGAGCTTTCTTT.

This clonotype was counted a few times. The CDR3 protein is CASSRGTNNEQFF. The CDR3 DNA sequence: TGTGCCAGCAGCCGCGGGACTAACAATGAGCAGTTCTTC. This chain uses TRBV3-1 with TRBJ2-1; 7 bases match TRBD2. The CDR3 runs to 13 residues. Germline CDR1 is LGHDT and CDR2 is YNNKEL (reference sequence). The junction had 2 bases not matched to a gene; V was cut back by 4 bases and J by 5 bases.

This clonotype was observed a few times. The rearrangement uses TRBV5-1 and TRBJ1-3; the match to TRBD1 covers 10 bases. The trim removed 4 bases at V and 1 base at J, leaving 8 bases unmatched. The CDR3 runs to 17 residues. Germline V gene data show CDR1 as SGHRS and CDR2 as YFSETQ. CDR3 sequence: CASSPEPGQGSGNTIYF. The CDR3 DNA reads as TGCGCCAGCAGCCCCGAACCGGGACAGGGGTCTGGAAACACCATATATTTT. Combining the CDR3 with reference TRBV5-1 and TRBJ1-3 gives the whole variable domain KAGVTQTPRYLIKTRGQQVTLSCSPISGHRSVSWYQQTPGQGLQFLFEYFSETQRNKGNFPGRFSGRQFSNSRSEMNVSTLELGDSALYLCASSPEPGQGSGNTIYFGEGSWLTVV.

This chain links TRBV30 with TRBJ2-3; TRBD1 agrees at 7 bases. Germline CDR1 reads GTSNPN; CDR2 reads SVGIG (reference sequence). This CDR3 spans 11 amino acids. The V segment lost 2 bases and the J segment 15 bases; nucleotides outside the gene matches: 8. CDR3 sequence (DNA): TGTGCCTGGAGTATTACAGGGGCGGTCTATTTT. Residues: CAWSITGAVYF.

This clonotype occurred a few times. The genes are TRBV5-1 and TRBJ2-7; no clear D. Per the germline V gene, CDR1 is SGHRS and CDR2 is YFSETQ. This CDR3 is 15 amino acids long. Trimming cost V 0 bases and J 0 bases, with 10 bases left between them. In DNA, the CDR3 is TGCGCCAGCAGCTTGGGCGGTAGTAGCTCCTACGAGCAGTACGTC. Protein product: CASSLGGSSSYEQYV.

This chain connects TRBV20-1 to TRBJ1-5; 10 bases match TRBD1. Germline values: CDR1 DFQATT, CDR2 SNEGSKA (reference sequence). This CDR3 is 14 amino acids long. V shed 2 bases, J shed 7 bases, and the junction held 5 bases outside the gene matches. In nucleotides, the CDR3 is TGCAGTGCTAGAAGACAGGGGGCTGGACAGCCCCAGCATTTT. It specifies CSARRQGAGQPQHF.

The CDR3: CSASRQLNEKLFF. The CDR3 bases are TGCAGTGCTAGTCGGCAGCTCAATGAAAAACTGTTTTTT. The chain links TRBV20-1 to TRBJ1-4; D is unclear. This CDR3 contains 13 residues. CDR1 and CDR2 from the germline V gene are DFQATT and SNEGSKA (reference sequence). The V end was cut by 3 bases, the J end by 5 bases, with 10 bases between.

Only a few counts were recorded for this clonotype. This rearrangement joins TRBV20-1 to TRBJ2-1; 11 positions agree with TRBD2. This CDR3 spans 15 amino acids. Unmatched junction bases numbered 6, after V lost 6 bases and J lost 2 bases. The V gene's germline CDR1 is DFQATT and CDR2 SNEGSKA (reference sequence). CDR3 region: CSATSGRGAYNEQFF. The CDR3 nucleotides are TGCAGTGCAACTAGCGGGAGAGGTGCCTACAATGAGCAGTTCTTC.